A selection of T cell receptor beta chains follows, all from one sample in a study of blood T cell repertoires in COVID-19. Some clones are missing from TCRdb's copy, which holds only in-frame ones; the method was immunoSEQ multiplex PCR. The table has 110,000 or so clones, 85% to 90% seen once; the top ten hold 1% to 1.4%. The sequencing sample was made of peripheral blood. These receptors came from a human donor in a cohort sampled during active COVID-19. Both conserved end residues are part of each CDR3. D genes are given only for firm matches. A clone size is listed for some rows: how often the clone was seen (once, few, many), or a class if it is expanded.

>TRBJ2-7|TRBD2|NA|TRBV7-9
CASTTSGGARGEQYF
TGTGCCAGCACTACTAGCGGGGGGGCCCGCGGCGAGCAGTACTTC
>TRBJ2-6|TRBD2|NA|TRBV7-3
CASSPTGGRGSGANVLTF
TGTGCCAGCAGCCCGACCGGCGGGAGGGGGTCTGGGGCCAACGTCCTGACTTTC
>TRBJ2-1|TRBD1|NA|TRBV11-3
CASSLEGQGSPVEQFF
TGTGCCAGCAGCTTAGAGGGACAGGGGTCGCCTGTTGAGCAGTTCTTC
>TRBJ2-5|TRBD1|NA|TRBV5-1
CASGQGAGETQYF
TGCGCCAGCGGACAGGGGGCGGGGGAGACCCAGTACTTC
>TRBJ1-4|NA|NA|TRBV19
CASSRTGVGANEKLFF
TGTGCCAGTAGTAGAACGGGGGTCGGGGCTAATGAAAAACTGTTTTTT
>TRBJ2-7|TRBD1|NA|TRBV7-6
CASSPTTGMTYEQYF
TGTGCCAGCAGCCCTACGACAGGGATGACCTACGAGCAGTACTTC
>TRBJ1-1|TRBD1|NA|TRBV7-3
CASSSQGLGTEAFF
TGTGCCAGCAGCTCACAGGGGTTGGGCACTGAAGCTTTCTTT
>TRBJ1-3|NA|NA|TRBV11-2
CASSSRGPGNTIYF
TGTGCCAGCAGCTCCCGTGGGCCTGGAAACACCATATATTTT
>TRBJ1-2|TRBD1|NA|TRBV18
CASSEEPNNRQGGNYGYTF
TGTGCCAGCTCAGAAGAACCGAACAACAGACAGGGGGGGAACTATGGCTACACCTTC
>TRBJ2-3|TRBD2|NA|TRBV7-3
CASSRAGGSTDTQYF
TGTGCCAGCAGCCGAGCGGGAGGAAGTACAGATACGCAGTATTTT
>TRBJ1-5|NA|NA|TRBV28
CASRKGGANQPQHF
TGTGCCAGCAGAAAAGGGGGGGCCAATCAGCCCCAGCATTTT
>TRBJ2-3|NA|NA|TRBV6-2/TRBV6-3
CASSYLGFAGPDTQYF
TGTGCCAGCAGTTACTTAGGGTTCGCGGGGCCAGATACGCAGTATTTT
>TRBJ1-5|NA|NA|TRBV4-2
CASSQERDQPQHF
TGTGCCAGCAGCCAAGAACGAGATCAGCCCCAGCATTTT
>TRBJ2-5|NA|NA|TRBV7-9
CASSPLSTEAQYF
TGTGCCAGCAGTCCCTTGTCCACCGAGGCCCAGTACTTC
>TRBJ1-1|TRBD1|NA|TRBV5-4
CASSSGRDRGPSNTEAFF
TGTGCCAGCAGTTCCGGGAGGGACAGGGGGCCATCGAACACTGAAGCTTTCTTT
>TRBJ1-1|TRBD1|NA|TRBV11-2
CASRFDRGWNTEAFF
TGTGCCAGCAGGTTTGACAGGGGGTGGAACACTGAAGCTTTCTTT
>TRBJ2-3|TRBD2|NA|TRBV10-3
CAINDGLAGRSTDTQYF
TGTGCCATCAACGACGGACTAGCGGGGCGAAGCACAGATACGCAGTATTTT
>TRBJ2-1|TRBD2|NA|TRBV7-9
CASSWASGSRYNEQFF
TGTGCCAGCAGCTGGGCTAGCGGGAGTAGGTACAATGAGCAGTTCTTC
>TRBJ1-5|TRBD1|NA|TRBV7-9
CASTDRGDNQPQHF
TGTGCCAGCACGGACAGGGGGGACAATCAGCCCCAGCATTTT
>TRBJ2-1|NA|once|TRBV29-1
CSVVAIAGLHNEQFF
TGCAGCGTCGTGGCGATCGCGGGGTTACACAATGAGCAGTTCTTC
>TRBJ2-1|TRBD2|NA|TRBV24-1
CATSDPSGSNEQFF
TGTGCCACCAGTGACCCCAGCGGGAGCAATGAGCAGTTCTTC
>TRBJ2-6|TRBD2|NA|TRBV15
CATSRERPGGRAIGANVLTF
TGTGCCACCAGCAGAGAACGGCCTGGCGGGAGGGCAATTGGGGCCAACGTCCTGACTTTC
>TRBJ1-4|NA|NA|TRBV4-1
CASSQDGAGPPNEKLFF
TGCGCCAGCAGCCAAGATGGGGCAGGGCCACCAAATGAAAAACTGTTTTTT
>TRBJ1-5|NA|NA|TRBV19
CASSIIPGLPSNQPQHF
TGTGCCAGTAGTATTATCCCAGGCCTCCCTAGCAATCAGCCCCAGCATTTT
>TRBJ2-3|TRBD2|NA|TRBV5-1
CASRRTAGTSGRAGTQYF
TGCGCCAGCAGGAGGACAGCCGGGACTAGCGGGAGGGCAGGTACGCAGTATTTT
>TRBJ1-1|NA|NA|TRBV7-8
CASSPLSQGPWAFF
TGTGCCAGCAGCCCCCTTTCACAGGGCCCTTGGGCTTTCTTT
>TRBJ2-7|TRBD2|NA|TRBV4-2
CASSPTLAGGPYEQYF
TGTGCCAGCAGCCCTACCTTAGCGGGAGGGCCCTACGAGCAGTACTTC
>TRBJ2-1|TRBD2|NA|TRBV7-9
CASSPAGAYNEQFF
TGTGCCAGCAGCCCAGCGGGAGCCTACAATGAGCAGTTCTTC
>TRBJ2-5|NA|NA|TRBV18
CASSLIPGVRETQYF
TGTGCCAGCTCACTTATTCCGGGGGTGCGGGAGACCCAGTACTTC
>TRBJ1-1|TRBD1|NA|TRBV9
CASSVDPQGDTEAFF
TGTGCCAGCAGCGTTGACCCACAGGGGGACACTGAAGCTTTCTTT
>TRBJ2-5|TRBD1|NA|TRBV24-1
CATSDPDLRQGGQETQYF
TGTGCCACCAGTGATCCCGACCTTCGACAGGGGGGGCAAGAGACCCAGTACTTC
>TRBJ2-1|NA|NA|TRBV19
CASSFKIAPSSYNEQFF
TGTGCCAGTAGTTTCAAAATAGCGCCGAGCTCCTACAATGAGCAGTTCTTC
>TRBJ1-5|TRBD1|NA|TRBV2
CASRGTGLGNQPQHF
TGTGCCAGCAGGGGGACAGGTCTGGGCAATCAGCCCCAGCATTTT
>TRBJ1-1|NA|NA|TRBV19
CASSIVEAHEAFF
TGTGCCAGTAGTATTGTCGAGGCACACGAAGCTTTCTTT
>TRBJ2-5|TRBD1|NA|TRBV7-2
CASSRDRVWETQYF
TGTGCCAGCAGCCGGGACAGGGTGTGGGAGACCCAGTACTTC
>TRBJ1-2|NA|NA|TRBV28
CASGAQVPDTNYGYTF
TGTGCCAGCGGAGCACAGGTACCCGATACTAACTATGGCTACACCTTC
>TRBJ1-3|TRBD1|NA|TRBV7-2
CASSPQGGTGNTIYF
TGTGCCAGCAGCCCTCAGGGGGGAACTGGAAACACCATATATTTT
>TRBJ2-7|TRBD1|NA|TRBV3-1/TRBV3-2
CASSSTTGAGEQYF
TGTGCCAGCAGCTCCACTACAGGGGCCGGCGAGCAGTACTTC
>TRBJ1-1|NA|NA|TRBV5-4
CASSSSKLPNTEAFF
TGTGCCAGCAGCTCGTCCAAGCTACCGAACACTGAAGCTTTCTTT
>TRBJ2-3|NA|NA|TRBV18
CASSGQQDTQYF
TGTGCCAGCTCCGGACAGCAAGATACGCAGTATTTT
>TRBJ1-1|NA|NA|TRBV12-3/TRBV12-4
CASSRGLGTEAFF
TGTGCCAGCAGTAGGGGGTTGGGGACTGAAGCTTTCTTT
>TRBJ2-1|TRBD2|NA|TRBV5-1
CASSLEPAGGRVHEQFF
TGCGCCAGCAGCTTGGAGCCAGCGGGAGGGCGGGTTCATGAGCAGTTCTTC
>TRBJ2-7|NA|NA|TRBV3-1/TRBV3-2
CASSSTSGSSYEQYF
TGTGCCAGCAGTTCAACAAGCGGAAGCTCCTACGAGCAGTACTTC
>TRBJ2-1|NA|NA|TRBV27
CASSLEGTAYNEQFF
TGTGCCAGCAGTTTAGAGGGAACAGCCTACAATGAGCAGTTCTTC
>TRBJ2-2|NA|NA|TRBV5-1
CASSLERPGVNTGELFF
TGCGCCAGCAGCTTGGAACGGCCAGGGGTGAACACCGGGGAGCTGTTTTTT
>TRBJ1-2|NA|NA|TRBV5-6
CASSIPGQVNYGYTF
TGTGCCAGCTCAATCCCCGGACAAGTCAACTATGGCTACACCTTC
>TRBJ1-5|TRBD1|NA|TRBV19
CASSREQGASQPQHF
TGTGCCAGTAGCAGAGAACAGGGGGCGAGTCAGCCCCAGCATTTT
>TRBJ1-1|NA|once|TRBV12-5
CASGLLEGGGTEAFF
TGTGCTAGTGGTTTGCTAGAGGGAGGGGGCACTGAAGCTTTCTTT